This TCR beta chain was obtained from a study of identical twins. Regarding this clonotype: The target antigen is unknown.

TCRdb fed the 5' RACE reads into MiXCR, producing one record per CDR3 protein. The top ten hold around 5% of the sample, which has 250,000 or so distinct CDR3 sequences, 7.5% seen once. Germline lookup yields CDR1 SNHLY and CDR2 FYNNEI. Trimming pared 8 bases from V and 3 bases from J, leaving 9 bases between. The CDR3 contains 12 residues. Regarding the study as a whole: The presence of invariant MAIT and iNKT cells could partly confound analyses of zero-insertion sequences.

The same data also went into a second study, on yellow fever vaccine responses in identical twins.

This sequence originates from a woman between 18 and 29 years old in good health. The chain carries TRBV2 and TRBJ2-3; D gene ambiguous. The sample consisted of CD8+ T cells sorted from blood. CDR3 sequence: CASGISTDTQYF. The CDR3 region has the DNA TGTGCCAGCGGGATTTCAACAGATACGCAGTATTTT.